Sequencing of this TCR beta chain was carried out in a study of T cell repertoires in ileal Crohn's disease. Notes on this clone: The sample carries other DNA sequences with the same CDR3.

Germline CDR1 and CDR2: SNHLY and FYNNEI. The CDR3 totals 18 residues. The junction had 7 bases not matched to a gene; V was cut back by 0 bases and J by 1 base. Sequencing was performed with immunoSEQ multiplex PCR; in TCRdb, only in-frame clones are kept and a portion is missing. The table lists roughly 5,000 clones, roughly four fifths of them singletons. The specimen sequenced was ileal tissue. The J gene is TRBJ2-3, the V gene TRBV2; 10 bases fit TRBD2. The receptor's source is an adult with Crohn's disease. DNA of the CDR3: TGTGCCAGCAGTGAAGCCCCATGGACTAGCGGAGGCACAGATACGCAGTATTTT. This encodes CASSEAPWTSGGTDTQYF.